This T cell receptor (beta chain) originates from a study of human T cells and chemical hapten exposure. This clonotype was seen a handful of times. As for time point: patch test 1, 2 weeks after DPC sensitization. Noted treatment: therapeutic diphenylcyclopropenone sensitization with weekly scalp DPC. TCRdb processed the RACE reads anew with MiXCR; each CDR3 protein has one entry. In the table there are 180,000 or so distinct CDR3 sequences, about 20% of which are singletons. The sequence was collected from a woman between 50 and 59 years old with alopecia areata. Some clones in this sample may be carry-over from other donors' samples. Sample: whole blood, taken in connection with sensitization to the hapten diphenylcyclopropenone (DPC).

CDR3 nucleotide sequence: TGTGCCAGCAGTGAATTGGGGGTTTCTTATGAAAAACTGTTTTTT. Amino acids: CASSELGVSYEKLFF. The chain employs TRBV2 and TRBJ1-4; TRBD1 is a possible D gene (5 bases). Trimming cost V 2 bases and J 6 bases, with 13 bases left between them. The CDR3 extends over 15 amino acids. Germline V gene data show CDR1 as SNHLY and CDR2 as FYNNEI.